The 10 T cell receptor beta chains given below trace back to one sample, sequenced in a study of T cell responses to AZD1222 COVID-19 vaccine. Sequenced by immunoSEQ multiplex PCR; TCRdb stores in-frame clones only, minus some. Among some 100,000 clones, more than 85% were seen once, and the ten largest hold roughly 3.1%. The sample in question was peripheral blood, obtained 28 days after the second AZD1222 dose. These receptor sequences come from an adult who received the AZD1222 COVID-19 vaccine.

V gene TRBV19 combines with J gene TRBJ2-6; 7 bases are shared with TRBD1. Per germline, CDR1 LNHDA and CDR2 SQIVND (reference sequence). With 5 bases clipped from V and 8 bases from J, the junction kept 9 bases outside the gene matches. This CDR3 contains 15 residues. This chain's CDR3 is CASSAATGFTNVLTF. The CDR3 nucleotides read TGTGCCAGTAGTGCAGCGACAGGGTTTACCAACGTCCTGACTTTC.

This clone was seen only once. The gene calls are TRBV29-1 and TRBJ1-4; a weak D match, TRBD1 (6 bases). The CDR3 has 13 residues. V dropped 7 bases and J dropped 7 bases, with 16 bases sitting between them. Germline CDR1 reads SQVTM; CDR2 reads ANQGSEA. CDR3 coding DNA: TGCAGCGCCACAGGGTTGGGTCGTGAAAAACTGTTTTTT. Translating gives CSATGLGREKLFF.

The chain carries TRBV6-2 or TRBV6-3 and TRBJ2-3, with TRBD2 matching over 7 bases. This CDR3 spans 15 amino acids. Losses at the gene ends were 4 bases for V and 1 base for J; bases not matched to a gene: 5. Germline V gene sequence: CDR1 MNHEY, CDR2 SVGEGT. This CDR3 is CASSWGAGGTDTQYF. CDR3 coding DNA: TGTGCCAGCAGTTGGGGTGCGGGGGGCACAGATACGCAGTATTTT.

The V call is TRBV28, the J call TRBJ1-5; 7 bases map to TRBD1. J gave up 3 bases and V 5 bases, and 10 bases lay outside the gene matches. The CDR3 sequence is 16 residues long. CDR1 MDHEN and CDR2 SYDVKM come from the germline V gene. In DNA, the CDR3 is TGTGCCAGCAGTCCCACAGGGGAATCCTTCAATCAGCCCCAGCATTTT. Protein product: CASSPTGESFNQPQHF.

The rearrangement uses TRBV6-1 and TRBJ1-6; D is possibly TRBD1 (5 bases). Germline loops: CDR1 MNHNS, CDR2 SASEGT. The CDR3 covers 15 residues. The ends were cut back, 1 base at V and 9 bases at J, with 13 bases in the middle. This CDR3 reads CASSEGVLRGSPLHF. In DNA, the CDR3 is TGTGCCAGCAGTGAAGGGGTCCTAAGGGGTTCACCCCTCCACTTT.

The V call is TRBV11-2, the J call TRBJ2-1; 7 positions match TRBD2. The CDR3 contains 14 residues. Germline V CDR1 and CDR2: SGHAT, FQNNGV. V lost 5 bases and J lost 5; bases outside the gene matches: 6. CDR3 in DNA: TGTGCCAGCAGCCAACAGACTAGCAACAATGAGCAGTTCTTC. This translates into CASSQQTSNNEQFF. Filled out from reference TRBV11-2 and TRBJ2-1, the complete variable domain reads EAGVAQSPRYKIIEKRQSVAFWCNPISGHATLYWYQQILGQGPKLLIQFQNNGVVDDSQLPKDRFSAERLKGVDSTLKIQPAKLEDSAVYLCASSQQTSNNEQFFGPGTRLTVL.

This clone was seen only once. V usage is TRBV7-7 and J usage is TRBJ2-3; 9 nucleotides match TRBD2. This CDR3 spans 14 amino acids. Germline V gene sequence: CDR1 SSHAT, CDR2 FNYEAQ (reference sequence). J was trimmed by 4 bases and V by 5 bases; bases with no gene match: 4. The CDR3 bases are TGTGCCAGCAGCCTGGGACTAGCCCCAGATACGCAGTATTTT. Encoded protein: CASSLGLAPDTQYF.

The chain couples TRBV5-1 to TRBJ2-3, with D tentatively TRBD2 (6 bases). Germline V gene lookup returns CDR1 SGHRS and CDR2 YFSETQ. V lost 3 bases to trimming and J lost 4 bases, with 15 bases between them. CDR3 size: 15 residues. DNA of the CDR3: TGCGCCAGCAGCTCACAGACTAGTGGAGCAGATACGCAGTATTTT. Protein: CASSSQTSGADTQYF.

The chain links TRBV12-3 or TRBV12-4 to TRBJ1-2; the match to TRBD1 covers 7 bases. The CDR3 consists of 13 residues. The trim removed 3 bases at V and 8 bases at J, leaving 6 bases unmatched. CDR3 protein: CASSLGQTGGYTF. In DNA form, the CDR3 reads TGTGCCAGCAGTTTGGGACAGACCGGAGGCTACACCTTC.

The CDR3 sequence is CASSLWQGGYSNQPQHF. The CDR3 DNA is TGTGCCAGCAGCTTGTGGCAGGGGGGGTATAGCAATCAGCCCCAGCATTTT. V usage is TRBV5-6 and J usage is TRBJ1-5; TRBD1 agrees at 7 bases. CDR3 length: 17 residues. V was pared by 1 base and J by 0 bases, with 7 bases of the junction left unmatched. The germline V gene has CDR1 SGHDT and CDR2 YYEEEE.